This T cell receptor beta chain was sequenced in a study of blood T cell repertoires in COVID-19. Study summary: T cells, B-cell-depleted T cells, or PBMCs provided the cDNA or gDNA that served as material.

Repertoires were generated with immunoSEQ multiplex PCR, while TCRdb's copy carries only in-frame clones and drops some. The sample comprises about 260,000 clones, around 86% of which are singletons, and around 10% rests with the top ten. CDR3 length equals 11 residues. V lost 3 bases, J lost 7 bases, and 4 bases lay in between. Germline V CDR1 and CDR2: MNHNY, SVGAGI (reference sequence). Sequences were obtained from peripheral blood. The chain joins TRBV6-6 to TRBJ2-1; D is undetermined. The clonotype was recovered from a man aged 40-49 years who had recovered from COVID-19. CDR3 bases: TGTGCCAGCAGTTATGAGAATGAGCAGTTCTTC. Translating it yields CASSYENEQFF.